These 24 T cell receptor beta chains came from one sample sequenced in a study of read filtering for tumor transcriptome and immune sequencing. This library used roughly 400 ng RNA and molecular barcoded adaptors spanning alpha/delta and beta/gamma chains. TCRdb recomputed calls from the reads with MiXCR, one row per CDR3 protein. The sample carries approximately 150,000 distinct CDR3 sequences, under 15% recorded once. The sample comprised a population of CD138-negative cells sorted from bone marrow. Receptors originate from a donor at least 40 years old with multiple myeloma.

V gene TRBV12-3 or TRBV12-4 combines with J gene TRBJ2-6; no reliable D call. The CDR3 has 15 residues. V shed 2 bases and J shed 0 bases, with 5 bases lying between them. CDR3 nucleotides: TGTGCCAGCAGTTTACAGGCCTCTGGGGCCAACGTCCTGACTTTC. Translation gives CASSLQASGANVLTF.

This clonotype was seen at least ten times. The chain uses TRBV3-1 and TRBJ1-1; perhaps TRBD1 as D (5 bases). V was clipped by 4 bases and J by 0 bases, with 9 bases between them. Germline CDR1 LGHDT, CDR2 YNNKEL (reference sequence). The CDR3 covers 14 residues. The CDR3 loop is CASSPTVMNTEAFF. The DNA of the CDR3 is TGTGCCAGCAGCCCGACAGTGATGAACACTGAAGCTTTCTTT.

Many counts were recorded for this clonotype. The V call is TRBV11-2, the J call TRBJ1-2; perhaps TRBD1 as D (6 bases). The V and J ends lost 1 base and 7 bases respectively, with 13 bases between them. CDR3 length: 14 residues. Germline V gene sequence: CDR1 SGHAT, CDR2 FQNNGV. The CDR3 here is CASSLAFNRAGYTF. CDR3 nucleotide sequence: TGTGCCAGCAGCTTAGCCTTTAACAGGGCTGGCTACACCTTC.

This clonotype has a count of ten or more. The chain joins TRBV7-9 to TRBJ2-2; D not resolved. Germline V gene data show CDR1 as SEHNR and CDR2 as FQNEAQ (reference sequence). CDR3 length: 12 residues. V was pared by 1 base and J by 14 bases, with 11 bases between. CDR3 sequence reads: CASSLVADPLFF. The CDR3 DNA sequence: TGTGCCAGCAGCTTAGTGGCGGACCCCCTGTTTTTT.

This clonotype was detected many times. V usage is TRBV29-1 and J usage is TRBJ1-1, with TRBD1 identical over 8 bases. The CDR3 runs to 12 residues. Trimming took 8 bases from V and 6 from J; bases not matched to a gene: 8. CDR1 is SQVTM and CDR2 is ANQGSEA in the germline V gene. This CDR3 reads CSLRTGRAEAFF. The CDR3 DNA sequence: TGCAGCCTTCGGACAGGGAGGGCTGAAGCTTTCTTT.

About this clonotype: This clone may be a read error of a much larger clone one base away. The rearrangement joins TRBV28 to TRBJ1-5; a possible D gene is TRBD1 (5 bases). CDR1 is MDHEN, CDR2 SYDVKM, per germline. The CDR3 length is 13 residues. CDR3 loop: CAGREDSNQPQHF. The DNA of the CDR3 is TGTGCCGGCAGGGAAGATAGCAATCAGCCCCAGCATTTT. The whole variable domain, remainder taken from reference TRBV28 and TRBJ1-5, is DVKVTQSSRYLVKRTGEKVFLECVQDMDHENMFWYRQDPGLGLRLIYFSYDVKMKEKGDIPEGYSVSREKKERFSLILESASTNQTSMYLCAGREDSNQPQHFGDGTRLSIL.

This chain links TRBV6-2 or TRBV6-3 with TRBJ2-6, with D possibly matching TRBD1 (5 bases). Germline V gives CDR1 MNHEY, CDR2 SVGEGT. The CDR3 has 15 residues. V dropped 10 bases and J dropped 0 bases, with 13 bases sitting between them. CDR3 DNA sequence: TGTGCCACCCGACAGAGAAGCTCTGGGGCCAACGTCCTGACTTTC. Encoded protein: CATRQRSSGANVLTF.

This clonotype was recorded many times. This rearrangement joins TRBV9 to TRBJ2-2; possible D gene TRBD1, 6 bases. The germline V gene encodes CDR1 SGDLS and CDR2 YYNGEE. The length of the CDR3 is 14 residues. Trimming left V 0 bases short and J 3 bases short, with 6 bases between. The CDR3 loop reads CASSVGQDTGELFF. In nucleotides, the CDR3 is TGTGCCAGCAGCGTAGGACAGGACACCGGGGAGCTGTTTTTT.

This clonotype was detected a few times. This could be a read error, since a much larger clone is one nucleotide away. V and J are TRBV7-9 and TRBJ2-7; D remains ambiguous. Germline V gene lookup returns CDR1 SEHNR and CDR2 FQNEAQ (reference sequence). The CDR3 sequence is 11 residues long. Trimming took off 3 bases at V and 2 bases at J, with 2 bases between the two ends. The CDR3 sequence is CASSFTYEQYF. In DNA form, the CDR3 reads TGTGCCAGCAGCTTTACCTACGAGCAGTACTTC.

Turning to this clonotype: The CDR3 does not end in the conserved phenylalanine or tryptophan, so this is likely a read error. V gene TRBV19 combines with J gene TRBJ2-1; 8 nucleotides match TRBD2. The germline V gene encodes CDR1 LNHDA and CDR2 SQIVND (reference sequence). Trimming took 11 bases from V and 7 from J; bases not matched to a gene: 10. CDR3 size: 13 residues. The CDR3 loop is CASGAGGANEQFL. The CDR3 DNA reads TGTGCCTCCGGGGCGGGAGGTGCGAATGAGCAGTTCCTC.

In regard to this clonotype: A much larger clone is a single base away; this may be a read error. V usage is TRBV10-1 and J usage is TRBJ2-1; D could derive from TRBD1 or TRBD2 (5 bases each). CDR3 size: 16 residues. Germline-derived CDR1 and CDR2 are WNHNN and SYGVQD (reference sequence). The V and J ends lost 2 bases and 6 bases respectively, with 17 bases between them. The CDR3 DNA is TGCGCCAGCAGTGAGGGGACCCACACTGGGGGCAATGAGCAGTTCTTC. As protein: CASSEGTHTGGNEQFF.

This clonotype has ten or more counts. This sequence joins TRBV20-1 and TRBJ2-1; TRBD2 aligns across 12 bases. The CDR3 sequence is 17 residues long. The ends lost 0 bases at V and 9 bases at J; junction bases unmatched: 12. CDR1 and CDR2 (germline): DFQATT, SNEGSKA (reference sequence). CDR3 in amino acids: CSARDRGTSGWGGEQFF. In DNA, the CDR3 is TGCAGTGCTAGAGATCGGGGGACTAGCGGGTGGGGGGGTGAGCAGTTCTTC.

Comment on this clonotype: Since a much larger clone is just one base distant, this may be a read error. The chain carries TRBV20-1 and TRBJ2-7; TRBD1 might be the D (5 bases). The CDR3 totals 13 residues. The ends were cut back, 6 bases at V and 5 bases at J, with 17 bases in the middle. Germline loops: CDR1 DFQATT, CDR2 SNEGSKA (reference sequence). The CDR3 loop is CSAHSTDSHEQYF. CDR3 nucleotides: TGCAGTGCCCATTCCACAGACAGCCACGAGCAGTACTTC.

Regarding this clonotype: Given a much more abundant clone one base away, this may be a read error. The chain carries TRBV24-1 and TRBJ2-5; 9 nucleotides line up with TRBD1. CDR1 is KGHDR, CDR2 SFDVKD, per germline. CDR3 size: 15 residues. CDR3: CAASQPGTGMETQYF. The CDR3 nucleotides read TGTGCCGCCAGTCAGCCCGGGACAGGGATGGAGACCCAGTACTTC.

This clonotype has at least ten counts. This chain joins TRBV19 and TRBJ1-5; no reliable D call. CDR1 and CDR2 (germline): LNHDA, SQIVND (reference sequence). There are 14 residues in the CDR3. With 4 bases removed from V and 3 bases from J, the gap between germline ends came to 10 bases. CDR3 sequence reads: CASSTSGSNQPQHF. CDR3 DNA: TGTGCCAGTAGTACCTCGGGGTCCAATCAGCCCCAGCATTTT.

This clonotype was detected a few times. CDR3 sequence (DNA): TGTGCCAGTAGTGTCAGGACAGTCCAAGAGACCCAGTACTTC. Amino acids: CASSVRTVQETQYF. The chain is built from TRBV19 and TRBJ2-5; tentative D call: TRBD1 (6 bases). This CDR3 has 14 residues. Trimming stripped 5 bases from V and 1 base from J, with 11 bases between. Germline CDR1 is LNHDA and CDR2 is SQIVND (reference sequence).

This clonotype was seen ten or more times. At one end, the junction sequence differs from germline, possibly due to a read error. The chain links TRBV15 to TRBJ2-7; D is possibly TRBD2 (5 bases). Germline CDR1 reads LNHNV; CDR2 reads YYDKDF (reference sequence). CDR3 length equals 13 residues. The CDR3 loop reads CATSRGLTYEQYF. In nucleotides, the CDR3 is TGTGCTACCAGCAGAGGACTTACCTACGAGCAGTACTTC.

This clonotype appeared many times. The rearrangement links TRBV7-9 to TRBJ2-7, with D tentatively TRBD1 or TRBD2 (5 bases each). CDR3 length: 16 residues. Germline CDR1 and CDR2: SEHNR and FQNEAQ (reference sequence). The germline V and J ends were trimmed by 5 bases and 2 bases, with 19 bases remaining between them. The CDR3 is CASSPTRGLPTYEQYF. The CDR3 DNA is TGTGCCAGCAGCCCCACGAGGGGCTTGCCAACCTACGAGCAGTACTTC.

This clonotype has only a few counts. V is TRBV5-1 and J is TRBJ1-3, with 7 bases fitting TRBD1. The junction had 8 bases not matched to a gene; V was cut back by 4 bases and J by 4 bases. The germline gives CDR1 SGHRS, CDR2 YFSETQ. The CDR3 runs to 15 residues. Written as DNA, the CDR3 is TGCGCCAGCAGCAGCCCGGGACAGTCAGGAAACACCATATATTTT. Translation: CASSSPGQSGNTIYF.

Concerning this clonotype itself: The junction departs from the called germline gene at one end, perhaps through a read error. The CDR3 DNA is TGTGCCGGCAGCCGTTGGGCAGAAATTACAGATACGCAGTATTTT. Translation gives CAGSRWAEITDTQYF. The V and J genes are TRBV7-8 and TRBJ2-3; D gene unclear. This CDR3 has 15 residues. CDR1 is SGHVS, CDR2 FQNEAQ, per germline. Complete variable domain (other parts from reference TRBV7-8 and TRBJ2-3): GAGVSQSPRYKVAKRGQDVALRCDPISGHVSLFWYQQALGQGPEFLTYFQNEAQLDKSGLPSDRFFAERPEGSVSTLKIQRTQQEDSAVYLCAGSRWAEITDTQYFGPGTRLTVL.

The chain uses TRBV6-2 or TRBV6-3 and TRBJ2-1; unclear D gene. There are 14 residues in the CDR3. CDR1 is MNHEY, CDR2 SVGEGT, per germline. V shed 6 bases and J shed 1 base, with 10 bases lying between them. CDR3: CASRGVPSYNEQFF. CDR3 DNA sequence: TGTGCCAGCAGAGGTGTGCCTTCCTACAATGAGCAGTTCTTC.

As to this clonotype: A read error may be the cause here, since a much bigger clone is one base away. The chain carries TRBV30 and TRBJ1-5; no firm D call. Germline V gene lookup returns CDR1 GTSNPN and CDR2 SVGIG (reference sequence). The CDR3 loop spans 13 amino acids. The DNA of the CDR3 is TGTGTCTGGAGTGTAAGCGTAGGTCAGCCCCAGCATTTT. The encoded protein is CVWSVSVGQPQHF.

In the case of this clonotype: Since a much larger clone is just one base distant, this may be a read error. The gene calls are TRBV6-5 and TRBJ2-1, with TRBD2 matching 11 bases. CDR1 and CDR2 (germline): MNHEY, SVGAGI. The CDR3 covers 17 residues. CDR3 nucleotides: TGTGCCAGCAGTTTCCGAACTAGCGGGGGCTCCTACAATGAGCAGATCTTC. It encodes CASSFRTSGGSYNEQIF.

This clonotype was counted between two and nine times. Sequence at one end of the junction differs from germline and may be a read error. The rearrangement joins TRBV6-5 to TRBJ2-3, with D possibly being TRBD2 (6 bases). The germline V gene encodes CDR1 MNHEY and CDR2 SVGAGI. The CDR3 is 16 residues long. The CDR3 protein is CASSYSIGGITDSQYF. The CDR3 DNA sequence: TGTGCCAGCAGTTACTCGATCGGCGGGATCACAGATTCGCAGTATTTT.